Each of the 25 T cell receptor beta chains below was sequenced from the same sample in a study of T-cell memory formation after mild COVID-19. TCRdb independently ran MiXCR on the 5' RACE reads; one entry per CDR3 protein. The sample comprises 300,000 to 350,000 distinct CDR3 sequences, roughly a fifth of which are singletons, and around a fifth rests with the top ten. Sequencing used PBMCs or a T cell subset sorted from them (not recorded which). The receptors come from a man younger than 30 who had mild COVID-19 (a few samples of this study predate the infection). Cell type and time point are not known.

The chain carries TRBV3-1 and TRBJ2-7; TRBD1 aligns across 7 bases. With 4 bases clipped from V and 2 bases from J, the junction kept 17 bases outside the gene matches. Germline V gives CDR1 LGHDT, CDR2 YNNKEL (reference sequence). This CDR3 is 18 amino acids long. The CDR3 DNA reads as TGTGCCAGCAGCCGCCGGGACAGCGCCGATCTACCAGCCTACGAGCAGTACGTC. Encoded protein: CASSRRDSADLPAYEQYV.

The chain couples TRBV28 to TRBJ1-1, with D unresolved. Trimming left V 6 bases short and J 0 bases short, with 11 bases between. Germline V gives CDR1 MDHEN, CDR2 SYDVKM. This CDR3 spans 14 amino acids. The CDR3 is CASRPPTMNTEAFF. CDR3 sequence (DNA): TGTGCCAGCAGACCACCGACGATGAACACTGAAGCTTTCTTT. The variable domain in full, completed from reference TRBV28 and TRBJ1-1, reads DVKVTQSSRYLVKRTGEKVFLECVQDMDHENMFWYRQDPGLGLRLIYFSYDVKMKEKGDIPEGYSVSREKKERFSLILESASTNQTSMYLCASRPPTMNTEAFFGQGTRLTVV.

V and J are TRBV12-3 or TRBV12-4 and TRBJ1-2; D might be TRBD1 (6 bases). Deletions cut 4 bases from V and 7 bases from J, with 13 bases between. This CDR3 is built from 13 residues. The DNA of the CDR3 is TGTGCCAGCAGTTCAGAACAGGGTTTTGGCTACACCTTC. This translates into CASSSEQGFGYTF.

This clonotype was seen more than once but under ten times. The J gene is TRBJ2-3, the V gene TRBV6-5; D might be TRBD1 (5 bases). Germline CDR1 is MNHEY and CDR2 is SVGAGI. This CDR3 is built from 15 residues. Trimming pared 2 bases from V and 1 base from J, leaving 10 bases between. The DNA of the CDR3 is TGTGCCAGCAGTTACAGGTGGGGCCGCACAGATACGCAGTATTTT. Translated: CASSYRWGRTDTQYF.

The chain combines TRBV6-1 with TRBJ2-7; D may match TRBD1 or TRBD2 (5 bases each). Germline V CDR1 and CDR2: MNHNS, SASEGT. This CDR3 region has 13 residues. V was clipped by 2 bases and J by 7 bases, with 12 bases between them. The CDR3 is CASSEQREGEQYF. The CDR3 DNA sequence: TGTGCCAGCAGTGAACAGAGAGAGGGGGAGCAGTACTTC.

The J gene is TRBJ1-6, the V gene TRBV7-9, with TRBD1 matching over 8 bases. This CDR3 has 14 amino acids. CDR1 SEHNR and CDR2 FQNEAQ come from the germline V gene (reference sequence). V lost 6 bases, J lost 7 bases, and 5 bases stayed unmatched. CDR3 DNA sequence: TGTGCCAGCAGTACTACAGGGGGGAATTCACCCCTCCACTTT. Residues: CASSTTGGNSPLHF.

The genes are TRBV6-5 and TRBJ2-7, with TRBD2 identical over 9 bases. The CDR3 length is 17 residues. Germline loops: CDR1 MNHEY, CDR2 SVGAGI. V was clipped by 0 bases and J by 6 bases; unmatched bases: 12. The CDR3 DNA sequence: TGTGCCAGCAGTTACTCGGGCGTAGAGCGGGGGGTCGGCGAGCAGTACGTC. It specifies CASSYSGVERGVGEQYV.

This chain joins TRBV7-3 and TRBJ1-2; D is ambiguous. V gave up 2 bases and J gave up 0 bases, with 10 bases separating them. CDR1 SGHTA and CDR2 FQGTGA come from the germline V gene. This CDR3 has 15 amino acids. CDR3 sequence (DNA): TGTGCCAGCAGCTTAGCTGGTGGAGCTAACTATGGCTACACCTTC. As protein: CASSLAGGANYGYTF.

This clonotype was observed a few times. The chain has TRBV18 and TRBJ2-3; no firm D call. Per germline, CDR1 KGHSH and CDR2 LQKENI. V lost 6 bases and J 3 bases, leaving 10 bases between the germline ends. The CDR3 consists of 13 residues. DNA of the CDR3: TGTGCCAGCTCTCTGGCTGAAACAGATACGCAGTATTTT. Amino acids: CASSLAETDTQYF.

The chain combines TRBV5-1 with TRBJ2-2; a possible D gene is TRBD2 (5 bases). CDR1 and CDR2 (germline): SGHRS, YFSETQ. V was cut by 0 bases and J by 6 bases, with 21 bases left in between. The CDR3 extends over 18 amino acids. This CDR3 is CASSLALATLKDPGELFF. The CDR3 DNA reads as TGCGCCAGCAGCTTGGCCCTAGCTACCCTGAAAGATCCCGGGGAGCTGTTTTTT.

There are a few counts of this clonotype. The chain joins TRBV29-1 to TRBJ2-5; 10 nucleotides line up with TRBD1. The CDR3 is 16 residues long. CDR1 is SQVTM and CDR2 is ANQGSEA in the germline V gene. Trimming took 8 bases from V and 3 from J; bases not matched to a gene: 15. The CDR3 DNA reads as TGCAGCATGGAGGGGACAGGGGCCGGCTGGGAAGAGACCCAGTACTTC. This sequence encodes CSMEGTGAGWEETQYF.

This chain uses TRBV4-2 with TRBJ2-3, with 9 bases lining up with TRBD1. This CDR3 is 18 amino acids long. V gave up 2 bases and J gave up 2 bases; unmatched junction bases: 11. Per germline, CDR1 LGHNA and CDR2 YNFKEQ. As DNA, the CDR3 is TGTGCCAGCAGCCAAAAACTGATAGGGGACAGGGACACAGATACGCAGTATTTT. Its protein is CASSQKLIGDRDTDTQYF.

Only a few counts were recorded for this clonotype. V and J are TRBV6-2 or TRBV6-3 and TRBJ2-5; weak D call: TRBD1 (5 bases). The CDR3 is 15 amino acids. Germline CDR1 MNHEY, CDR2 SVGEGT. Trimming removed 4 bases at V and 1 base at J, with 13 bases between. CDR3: CASSSGYRFQETQYF. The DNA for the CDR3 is TGTGCCAGCAGTTCGGGTTACAGGTTCCAAGAGACCCAGTACTTC.

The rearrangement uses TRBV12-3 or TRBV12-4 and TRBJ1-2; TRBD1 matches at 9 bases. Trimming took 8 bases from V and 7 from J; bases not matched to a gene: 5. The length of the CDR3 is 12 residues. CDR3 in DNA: TGTGCCAGCTGTCGGGACAGGGTTGGCTACACCTTC. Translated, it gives CASCRDRVGYTF.

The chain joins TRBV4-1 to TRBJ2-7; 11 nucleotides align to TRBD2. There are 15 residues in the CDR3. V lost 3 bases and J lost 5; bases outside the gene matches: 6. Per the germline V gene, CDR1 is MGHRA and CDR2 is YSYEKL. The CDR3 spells CASSQVAGGLNEQYF. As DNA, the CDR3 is TGCGCCAGCAGCCAGGTAGCGGGGGGGCTAAACGAGCAGTACTTC.

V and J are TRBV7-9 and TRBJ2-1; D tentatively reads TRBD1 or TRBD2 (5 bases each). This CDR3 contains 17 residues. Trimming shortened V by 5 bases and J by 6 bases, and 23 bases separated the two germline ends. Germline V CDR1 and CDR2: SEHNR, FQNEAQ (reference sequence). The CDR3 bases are TGTGCCAGCAGCCCGCTTGGAGAGGGGATCGTGGGCAATGAGCAGTTCTTC. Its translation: CASSPLGEGIVGNEQFF.

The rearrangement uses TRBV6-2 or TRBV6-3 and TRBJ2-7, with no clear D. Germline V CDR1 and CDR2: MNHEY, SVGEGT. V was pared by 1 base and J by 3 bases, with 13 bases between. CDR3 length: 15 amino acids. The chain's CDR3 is CASSYYETTLYEQYV. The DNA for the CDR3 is TGTGCCAGCAGTTACTACGAAACTACCCTCTACGAGCAGTACGTC.

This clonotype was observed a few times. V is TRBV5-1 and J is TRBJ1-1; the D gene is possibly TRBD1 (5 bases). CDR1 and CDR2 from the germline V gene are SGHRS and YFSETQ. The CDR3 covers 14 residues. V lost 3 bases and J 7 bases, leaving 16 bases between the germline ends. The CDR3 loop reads CASSSGSQGSEAFF. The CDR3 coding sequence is TGCGCCAGCAGCTCCGGTAGCCAGGGAAGTGAAGCTTTCTTT. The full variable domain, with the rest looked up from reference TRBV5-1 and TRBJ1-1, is KAGVTQTPRYLIKTRGQQVTLSCSPISGHRSVSWYQQTPGQGLQFLFEYFSETQRNKGNFPGRFSGRQFSNSRSEMNVSTLELGDSALYLCASSSGSQGSEAFFGQGTRLTVV.

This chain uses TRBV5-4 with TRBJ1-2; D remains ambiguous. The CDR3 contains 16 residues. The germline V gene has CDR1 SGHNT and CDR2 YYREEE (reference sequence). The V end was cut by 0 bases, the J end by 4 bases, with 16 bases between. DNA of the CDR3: TGTGCCAGCAGCTTGGATGTGGGCTCTTTCTCCTATGGCTACACCTTC. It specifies CASSLDVGSFSYGYTF.

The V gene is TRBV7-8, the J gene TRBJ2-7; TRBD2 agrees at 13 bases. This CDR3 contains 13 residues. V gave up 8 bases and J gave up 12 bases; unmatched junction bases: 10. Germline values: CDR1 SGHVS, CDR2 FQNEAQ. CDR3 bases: TGTGCCAGCCTCCAGGGACTAGCGGGATACATGTACTTC. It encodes CASLQGLAGYMYF.

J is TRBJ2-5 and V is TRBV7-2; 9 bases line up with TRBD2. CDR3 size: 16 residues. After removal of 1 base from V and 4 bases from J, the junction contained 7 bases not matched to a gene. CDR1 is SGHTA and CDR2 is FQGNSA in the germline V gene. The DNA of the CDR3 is TGTGCCAGCAGCTTAGTAGCGGGGGCCACGGGAGAGACCCAGTACTTC. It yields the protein CASSLVAGATGETQYF.

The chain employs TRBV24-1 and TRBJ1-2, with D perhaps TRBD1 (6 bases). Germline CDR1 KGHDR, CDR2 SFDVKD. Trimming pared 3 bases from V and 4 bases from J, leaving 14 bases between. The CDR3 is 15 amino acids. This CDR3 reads CATSDNTGRPYGYTF. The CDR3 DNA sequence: TGTGCCACCAGTGATAATACAGGGAGACCCTATGGCTACACCTTC.

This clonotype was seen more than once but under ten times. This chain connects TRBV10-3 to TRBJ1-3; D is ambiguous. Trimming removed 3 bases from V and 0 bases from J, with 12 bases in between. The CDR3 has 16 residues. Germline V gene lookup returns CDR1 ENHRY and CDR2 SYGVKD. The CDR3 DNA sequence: TGTGCCATCAGTGAATTCCTGGGGAGCTCTGGAAACACCATATATTTT. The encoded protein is CAISEFLGSSGNTIYF.

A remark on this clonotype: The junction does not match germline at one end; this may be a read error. CDR3 in amino acids: CASSQDLSGTWVF. CDR3 sequence (DNA): TGCGCCAGCAGCCAAGATCTTTCCGGGACATGGGTCTTC. The chain joins TRBV4-1 to TRBJ2-5; weak D call: TRBD1 (6 bases). Germline V gene sequence: CDR1 MGHRA, CDR2 YSYEKL. This CDR3 contains 13 residues.

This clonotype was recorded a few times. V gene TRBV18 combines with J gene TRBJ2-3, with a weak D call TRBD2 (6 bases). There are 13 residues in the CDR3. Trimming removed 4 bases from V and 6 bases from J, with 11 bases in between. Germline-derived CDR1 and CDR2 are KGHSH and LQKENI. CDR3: CASSRLGVDTQYF. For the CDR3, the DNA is TGTGCCAGCTCACGACTAGGGGTGGATACGCAGTATTTT.